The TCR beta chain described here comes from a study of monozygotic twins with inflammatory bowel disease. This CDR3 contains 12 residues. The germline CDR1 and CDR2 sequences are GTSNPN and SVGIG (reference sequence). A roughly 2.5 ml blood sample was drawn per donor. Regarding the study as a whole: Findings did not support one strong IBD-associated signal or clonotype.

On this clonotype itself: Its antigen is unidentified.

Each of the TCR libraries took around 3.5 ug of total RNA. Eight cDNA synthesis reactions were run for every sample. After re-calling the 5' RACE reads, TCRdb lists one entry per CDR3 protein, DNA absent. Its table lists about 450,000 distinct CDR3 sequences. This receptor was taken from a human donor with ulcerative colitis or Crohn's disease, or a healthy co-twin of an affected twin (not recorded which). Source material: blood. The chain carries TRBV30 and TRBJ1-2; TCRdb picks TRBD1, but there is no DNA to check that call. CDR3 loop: CAWDRDNYGYTF.